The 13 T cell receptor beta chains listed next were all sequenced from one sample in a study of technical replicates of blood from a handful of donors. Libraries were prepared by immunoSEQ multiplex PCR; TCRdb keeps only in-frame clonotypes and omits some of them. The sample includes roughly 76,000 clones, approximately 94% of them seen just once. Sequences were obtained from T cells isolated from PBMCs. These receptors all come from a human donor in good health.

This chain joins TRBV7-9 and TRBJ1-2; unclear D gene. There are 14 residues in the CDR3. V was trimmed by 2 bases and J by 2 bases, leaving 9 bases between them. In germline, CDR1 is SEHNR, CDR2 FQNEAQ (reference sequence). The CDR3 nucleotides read TGTGCCAGCAGCTTAAGTAAGGAGAACTATGGCTACACCTTC. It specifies CASSLSKENYGYTF. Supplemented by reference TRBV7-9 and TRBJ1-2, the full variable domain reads DTGVSQNPRHKITKRGQNVTFRCDPISEHNRLYWYRQTLGQGPEFLTYFQNEAQLEKSRLLSDRFSAERPKGSFSTLEIQRTEQGDSAMYLCASSLSKENYGYTFGSGTRLTVV.

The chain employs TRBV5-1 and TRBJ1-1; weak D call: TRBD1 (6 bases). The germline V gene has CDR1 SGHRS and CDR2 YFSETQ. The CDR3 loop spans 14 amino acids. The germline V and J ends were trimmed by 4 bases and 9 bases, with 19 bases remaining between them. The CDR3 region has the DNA TGCGCCAGCAGCCCCAGAATGTCCGACAGGAAAGCTTTCTTT. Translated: CASSPRMSDRKAFF.

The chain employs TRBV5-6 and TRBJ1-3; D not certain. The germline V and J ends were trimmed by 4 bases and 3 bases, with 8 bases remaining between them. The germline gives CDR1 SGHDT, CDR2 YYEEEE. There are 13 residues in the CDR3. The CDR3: CASSVRDGNTIYF. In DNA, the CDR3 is TGTGCCAGCAGCGTAAGAGATGGAAACACCATATATTTT.

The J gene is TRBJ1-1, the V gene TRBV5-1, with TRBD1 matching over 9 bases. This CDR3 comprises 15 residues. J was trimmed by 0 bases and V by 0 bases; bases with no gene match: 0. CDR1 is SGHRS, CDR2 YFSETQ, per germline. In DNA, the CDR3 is TGCGCCAGCAGCTTGGGGGACAGGGTGAACACTGAAGCTTTCTTT. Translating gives CASSLGDRVNTEAFF.

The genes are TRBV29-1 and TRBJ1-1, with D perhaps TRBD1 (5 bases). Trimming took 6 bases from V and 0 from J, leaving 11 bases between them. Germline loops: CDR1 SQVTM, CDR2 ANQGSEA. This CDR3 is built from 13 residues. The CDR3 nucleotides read TGCAGCGTGGGGGGACGGTTGAACACTGAAGCTTTCTTT. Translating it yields CSVGGRLNTEAFF.

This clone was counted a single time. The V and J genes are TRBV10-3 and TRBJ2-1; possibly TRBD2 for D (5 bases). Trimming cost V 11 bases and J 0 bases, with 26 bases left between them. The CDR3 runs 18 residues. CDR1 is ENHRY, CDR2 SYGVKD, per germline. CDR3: CASGGSFQQGSSYNEQFF. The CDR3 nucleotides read TGTGCCTCTGGAGGAAGCTTCCAGCAAGGTTCCTCCTACAATGAGCAGTTCTTC.

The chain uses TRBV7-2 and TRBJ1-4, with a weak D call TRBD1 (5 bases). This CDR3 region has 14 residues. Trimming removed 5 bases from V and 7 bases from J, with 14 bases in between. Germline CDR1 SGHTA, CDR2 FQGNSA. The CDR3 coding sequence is TGTGCCAGCAGCCCCCCGGGGGGGGTTGAAAAACTGTTTTTT. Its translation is CASSPPGGVEKLFF.

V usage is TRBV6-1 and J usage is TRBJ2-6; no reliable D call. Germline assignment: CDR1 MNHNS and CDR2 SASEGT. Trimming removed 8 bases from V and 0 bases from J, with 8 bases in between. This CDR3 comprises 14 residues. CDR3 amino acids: CASLSTSGANVLTF. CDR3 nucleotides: TGTGCCAGCCTTTCTACCTCTGGGGCCAACGTCCTGACTTTC.

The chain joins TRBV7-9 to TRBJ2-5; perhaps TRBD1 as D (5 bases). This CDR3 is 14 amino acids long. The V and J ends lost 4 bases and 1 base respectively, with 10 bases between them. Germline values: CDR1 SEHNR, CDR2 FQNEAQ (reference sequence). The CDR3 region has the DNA TGTGCCAGCAGCTCAAACAGGATCCAAGAGACCCAGTACTTC. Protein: CASSSNRIQETQYF.

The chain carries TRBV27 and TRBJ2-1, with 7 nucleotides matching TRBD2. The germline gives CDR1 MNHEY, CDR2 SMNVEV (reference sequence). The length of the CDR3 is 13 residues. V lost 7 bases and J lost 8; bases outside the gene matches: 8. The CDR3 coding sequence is TGTGCCAGCAATAGCGGGTTGGGCGATGAGCAGTTCTTC. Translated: CASNSGLGDEQFF.

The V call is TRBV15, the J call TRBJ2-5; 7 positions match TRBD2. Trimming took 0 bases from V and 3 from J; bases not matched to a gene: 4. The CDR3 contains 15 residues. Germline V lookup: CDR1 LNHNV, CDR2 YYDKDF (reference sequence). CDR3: CATSRDPGGEETQYF. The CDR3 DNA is TGTGCCACCAGCAGAGATCCGGGGGGAGAAGAGACCCAGTACTTC.

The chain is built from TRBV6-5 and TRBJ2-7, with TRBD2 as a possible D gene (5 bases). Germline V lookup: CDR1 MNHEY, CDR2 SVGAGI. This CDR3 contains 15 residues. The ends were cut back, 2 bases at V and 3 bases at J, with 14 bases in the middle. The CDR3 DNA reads TGTGCCAGCAGTTACGGTGGTGAGGGAATCTACGAGCAGTACTTC. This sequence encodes CASSYGGEGIYEQYF.

CDR3 sequence: CASSIAGGTNTEAFF. CDR3 nucleotide sequence: TGTGCCAGTAGTATAGCGGGGGGGACGAACACTGAAGCTTTCTTT. This chain joins TRBV19 and TRBJ1-1, with a weak D call TRBD1 (5 bases). The CDR3 covers 15 residues. V lost 1 base and J 1 base, leaving 10 bases between the germline ends. Germline assignment: CDR1 LNHDA and CDR2 SQIVND (reference sequence).